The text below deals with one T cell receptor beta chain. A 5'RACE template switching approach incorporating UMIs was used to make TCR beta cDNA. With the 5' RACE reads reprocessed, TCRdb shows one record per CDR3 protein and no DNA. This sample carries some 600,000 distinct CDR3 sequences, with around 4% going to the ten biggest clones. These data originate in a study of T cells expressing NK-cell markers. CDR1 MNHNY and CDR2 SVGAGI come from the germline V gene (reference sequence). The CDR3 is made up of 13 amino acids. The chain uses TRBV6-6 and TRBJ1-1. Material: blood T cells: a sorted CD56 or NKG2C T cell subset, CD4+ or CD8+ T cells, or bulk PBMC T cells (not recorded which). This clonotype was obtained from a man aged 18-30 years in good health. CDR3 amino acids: CASSFGDNTEAFF.